This T cell receptor beta chain came from a study of CD8+ T cells in alopecia areata (dated by TCRdb to 2017 to 2018). Background on the whole study: The treated patients took part in an open-label pilot trial in which moderate-to-severe alopecia areata was treated with oral tofacitinib at 5 to 10 mg twice daily. Biopsies were taken from tofacitinib-treated patients at baseline and again at 4 and 24 weeks into treatment, and several of those patients also had a later scalp biopsy. RNA came from the PAXgene miRNA kit for fixed scalp, the miRNeasy kit for PBMCs, and the RNeasy kit for mouse skin. Tofacitinib was administered for 6 to 18 months, and 6 months of follow-up off drug were then conducted to assess delayed response and recurrence. Disease severity in treated patients was measured with the SALT score, which quantifies the percentage of affected scalp surface area. High-throughput TCRbeta sequencing was used to examine T cell clonal expansion in alopecia areata in both the C3H/HeJ mouse model and human patients. Human TCRbeta sequencing covered scalp tissue and sorted CD4+ and CD8+ peripheral blood T cells from patchy and totalis/universalis alopecia areata patients and healthy controls. immunoSEQ multiplex PCR using 35 Vbeta forward primers and 13 Jbeta reverse primers was used to amplify TCRbeta CDR3 regions. Scalp clonality was compared among normal scalp (n=4), patchy alopecia areata scalp (n=8), and alopecia totalis/universalis scalp (n=8). Results and caveats for the whole study, not just this receptor: Tofacitinib significantly decreased scalp clonality and the number of expanded CD8+ clones among the top 100 scalp clones. During tofacitinib treatment, many expanded lesional clones stuck around in both scalp and blood, and this persistence may partly explain why relapse happens after treatment is stopped. TCR sequences shared between patients were less clear than in mice, possibly partly because of HLA diversity in the patient population. Because the treated cohort was small and had just a single nonresponder, larger studies are needed to establish links between baseline CD8+ expansion and response. Compared with normal scalp, lesional scalp, particularly in alopecia totalis/universalis, had higher clonality and more expanded CD8+ clones, which suggests antigenic drive. Unlike mouse skin, which is dominated by gammadelta T cells, normal human skin has resident alphabeta T cells that are also sequenced, and this complicates analysis of the scalp TCR repertoire.

V is clipped by 0 bases and J by 2 bases, and the sequence between their germline boundaries is 5 bases long. The CDR3 runs 13 residues from the cysteine to the phenylalanine. Just CDR3 DNA is preserved here, 39 bases in frame from base 1. The germline V gene (reference sequence) provides CDR1 GTSNPN and CDR2 SVGIG. Library preparation used the immunoSEQ multiplex PCR assay. RNA was extracted from all samples and reverse transcribed into cDNA, which served as template for TCR sequencing. SuperScript III was used to make first-strand cDNA, primed with a 2:1 mix of oligo-dT and random hexamers. A synthetic immune receptor repertoire was used to gauge amplification bias, and whatever bias remained was removed computationally. On the authors' methods: Raw reads were preprocessed to remove errors, and CDR3 was defined according to IMGT conventions as the region from the conserved cysteine to phenylalanine. Clonality was computed by normalizing Shannon entropy by log2 of the number of productive unique TCRs and subtracting the result from 1. Whether scalp clones were CD4 or CD8 was inferred by matching scalp TCRbeta sequences against CD4 and CD8 repertoires sorted from blood. Sourced from immuneACCESS, this table was stored by TCRdb with only in-frame sequences that have V and J called. A share of the clones is absent; for the studies checked, an unresolved V gene accounts for under half, and the remainder has no known explanation. The V and J calls and the clone size are those of that table, but D and trimming were determined from the DNA. The sample has around 180,000 clones on record, roughly 60% of them singletons. The top ten constitute 1% of the sample.

The sample's time point label is to be understood as: less than 30 weeks on oral tofacitinib. Per the publication, the treatment or condition label means: oral pan-JAK inhibitor, 5-10 mg twice daily. Lesional scalp punch biopsies and peripheral blood were collected from alopecia areata patients. PBMCs were isolated by density centrifugation and stained for CD3, CD4 and CD8, and CD4+ and CD8+ T cells were sorted on a FACSAria. A word on this clone: This clone's antigen is unknown. Qualities for individual bases were not recorded, and no much larger clone is one base off.

This sample comprised CD4+ T cells sorted from blood, obtained at week 24, from a patient treated with tofacitinib. The sequence derives from a human donor with alopecia areata. The chain is encoded by TRBV30 joined to TRBJ1-5; the D gene is unclear. The sequence in DNA is TGTGCCTGGAGTGTAGACGGCAATCAGCCCCAGCATTTT. Its translation reads: CAWSVDGNQPQHF.